This entry concerns a single T cell receptor beta chain. Participant-reported clinical history was the basis for cohort assignment. Donors in Cohort 3 who had recovered were those with two negative PCRs, healthcare professional clearance, or resolution of their symptoms. The data originate from a study of blood T cell repertoires in COVID-19. CDR3 length: 20 amino acids. Looked up from germline, CDR1 is LNHDA and CDR2 is SQIVND (reference sequence). V shed 5 bases, J shed 0 bases, and the junction held 13 bases outside the gene matches. The table came from immunoSEQ multiplex PCR; TCRdb's copy has only in-frame clones and leaves some out. The sample holds approximately 260,000 clones, roughly 80% seen once.

Sequenced: PBMCs or T cells enriched from blood (not recorded which). The chain recombines TRBV19 with TRBJ2-3, with 14 bases identical to TRBD2. This clonotype was sampled from a man between 45 and 60 years old who had recovered from COVID-19. CDR3 sequence: CASSLLPGLAGVGSTDTQYF. DNA of the CDR3: TGTGCCAGTAGTCTTCTTCCGGGACTAGCGGGAGTTGGTAGCACAGATACGCAGTATTTT. Full variable domain (missing parts from reference TRBV19 and TRBJ2-3): DGGITQSPKYLFRKEGQNVTLSCEQNLNHDAMYWYRQDPGQGLRLIYYSQIVNDFQKGDIAEGYSVSREKKESFPLTVTSAQKNPTAFYLCASSLLPGLAGVGSTDTQYFGPGTRLTVL.